This T cell receptor (beta chain) stems from a study of T cell responses to AZD1222 COVID-19 vaccine. Study-wide context: Combined were second doses at about 4 or about 12 weeks. Study-level points and caveats: Spike regions recognized by vaccine-associated CD4 TCRs spanned the protein, led by 160-218 and 743-854. Baseline seropositivity occurred in only 5 to 7 AZD1222 recipients.

With regard to this clone: What it binds is not known.

Generated by immunoSEQ multiplex PCR, the TCRdb table keeps only in-frame clones and is missing some. Of under 150,000 clones in the sample, around nine tenths were seen once. CDR1 and CDR2 (germline): ENHRY, SYGVKD. This CDR3 has 16 residues. Trimming took 2 bases from V and 6 from J; bases not matched to a gene: 5. The rearrangement joins TRBV10-3 to TRBJ2-2; 11 bases map to TRBD2. Sequencing was performed on peripheral blood, taken on day 0 of AZD1222 vaccination. This TCR was recovered from an adult in good health. In DNA, the CDR3 is TGTGCCATCAGTGAGGGTCTAGCGGGAGGTGCCGGGGAGCTGTTTTTT. It translates to CAISEGLAGGAGELFF.